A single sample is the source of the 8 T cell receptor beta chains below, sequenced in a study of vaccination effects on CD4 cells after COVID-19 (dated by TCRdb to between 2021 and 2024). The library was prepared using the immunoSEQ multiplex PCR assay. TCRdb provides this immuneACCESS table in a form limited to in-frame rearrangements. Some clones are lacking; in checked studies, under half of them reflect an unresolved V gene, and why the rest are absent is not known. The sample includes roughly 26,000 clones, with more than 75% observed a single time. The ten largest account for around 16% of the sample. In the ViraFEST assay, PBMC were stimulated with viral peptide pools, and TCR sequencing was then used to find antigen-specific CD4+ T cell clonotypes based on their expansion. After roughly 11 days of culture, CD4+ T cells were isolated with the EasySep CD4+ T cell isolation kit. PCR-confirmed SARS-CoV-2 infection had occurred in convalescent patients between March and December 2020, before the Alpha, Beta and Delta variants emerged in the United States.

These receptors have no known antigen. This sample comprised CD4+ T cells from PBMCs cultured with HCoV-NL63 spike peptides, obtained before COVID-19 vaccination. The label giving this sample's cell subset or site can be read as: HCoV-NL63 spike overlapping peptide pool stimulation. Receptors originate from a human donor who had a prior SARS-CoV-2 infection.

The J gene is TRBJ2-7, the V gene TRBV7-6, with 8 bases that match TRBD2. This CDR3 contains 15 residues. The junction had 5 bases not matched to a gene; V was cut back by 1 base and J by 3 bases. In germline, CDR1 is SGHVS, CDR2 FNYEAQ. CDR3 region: CASSLGLGLDYEQYF. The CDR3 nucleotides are TGTGCCAGCAGCTTAGGGCTGGGACTAGACTACGAGCAGTACTTC. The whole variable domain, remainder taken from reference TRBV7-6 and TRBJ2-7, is GAGVSQSPRYKVTKRGQDVALRCDPISGHVSLYWYRQALGQGPEFLTYFNYEAQQDKSGLPNDRFSAERPEGSISTLTIQRTEQRDSAMYRCASSLGLGLDYEQYFGPGTRLTVT.

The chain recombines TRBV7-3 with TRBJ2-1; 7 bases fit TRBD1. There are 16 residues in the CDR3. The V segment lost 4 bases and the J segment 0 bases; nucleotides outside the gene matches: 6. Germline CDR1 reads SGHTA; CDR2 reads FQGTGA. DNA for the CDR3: TGTGCCAGCAGCTACAGGGGTTTAAGCTCCTACAATGAGCAGTTCTTC. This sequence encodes CASSYRGLSSYNEQFF.

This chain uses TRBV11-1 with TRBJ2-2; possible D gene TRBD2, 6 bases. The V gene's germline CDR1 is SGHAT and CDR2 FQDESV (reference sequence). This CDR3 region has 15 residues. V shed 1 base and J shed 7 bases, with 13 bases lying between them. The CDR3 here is CASSLESSGNGELFF. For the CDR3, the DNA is TGTGCCAGCAGCTTAGAGAGTAGCGGTAACGGGGAGCTGTTTTTT.

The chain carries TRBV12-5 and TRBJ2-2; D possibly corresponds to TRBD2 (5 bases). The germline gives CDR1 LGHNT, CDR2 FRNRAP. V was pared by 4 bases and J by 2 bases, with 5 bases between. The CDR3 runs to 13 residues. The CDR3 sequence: CASGSGNTGELFF. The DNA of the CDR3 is TGTGCTAGTGGTTCGGGAAACACCGGGGAGCTGTTTTTT.

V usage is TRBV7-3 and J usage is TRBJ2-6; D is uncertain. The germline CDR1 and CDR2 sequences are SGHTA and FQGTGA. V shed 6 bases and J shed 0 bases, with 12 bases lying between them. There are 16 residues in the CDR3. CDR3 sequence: CASSLHVDSGANVLTF. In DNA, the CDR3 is TGTGCCAGCAGTTTACATGTGGACTCTGGGGCCAACGTCCTGACTTTC.

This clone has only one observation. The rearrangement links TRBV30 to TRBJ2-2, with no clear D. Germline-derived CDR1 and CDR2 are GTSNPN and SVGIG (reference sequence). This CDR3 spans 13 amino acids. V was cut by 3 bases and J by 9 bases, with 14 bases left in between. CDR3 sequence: CAWSKPQVRELFF. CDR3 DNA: TGTGCCTGGAGCAAACCCCAGGTCCGGGAGCTGTTTTTT.

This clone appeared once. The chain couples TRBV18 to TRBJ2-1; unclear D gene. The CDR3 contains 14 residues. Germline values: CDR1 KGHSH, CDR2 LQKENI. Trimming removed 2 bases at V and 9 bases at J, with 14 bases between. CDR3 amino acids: CASSPVTLQPEQFF. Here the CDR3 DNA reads TGTGCCAGCTCACCAGTAACCTTACAGCCTGAGCAGTTCTTC.

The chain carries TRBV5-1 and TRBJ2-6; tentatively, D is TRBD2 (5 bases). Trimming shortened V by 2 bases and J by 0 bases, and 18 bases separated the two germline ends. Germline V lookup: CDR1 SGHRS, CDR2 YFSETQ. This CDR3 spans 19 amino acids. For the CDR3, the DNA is TGCGCCAGCAGCTTCTCCGGGATTTACGCCAGCTCTGGGGCCAACGTCCTGACTTTC. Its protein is CASSFSGIYASSGANVLTF. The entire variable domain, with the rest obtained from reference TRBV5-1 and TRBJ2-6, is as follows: KAGVTQTPRYLIKTRGQQVTLSCSPISGHRSVSWYQQTPGQGLQFLFEYFSETQRNKGNFPGRFSGRQFSNSRSEMNVSTLELGDSALYLCASSFSGIYASSGANVLTFGAGSRLTVL.